The rows below give T cell receptor beta chains drawn from one sample of a study of T cell changes during pregnancy in multiple sclerosis. Here immunoSEQ multiplex PCR was the method, and the copy in TCRdb shows in-frame clones only, minus some. The sample holds approximately 50,000 clones, 92% seen once. The input for sequencing was CD4+ T cells from peripheral blood mononuclear cells, taken in the third trimester of pregnancy. The receptor source for this set is a female donor with multiple sclerosis, enrolled in a pregnancy study. Each CDR3 is given with its conserved first and last residue. Fields, in order: CDR3 protein, CDR3 DNA, clone size, V gene, J gene, D gene. The D gene is left open where the match is weak. Size values are once, few and many counts, or a class for expanded clones, and some rows have none.

CDR3aa: CASSYVRSGRYEQYF; CDR3nt: TGTGCCAGCAGCTATGTTCGAAGCGGGAGGTACGAGCAGTACTTC; abundance: -; v_gene: TRBV7-9; j_gene: TRBJ2-7; d_gene: TRBD2
CDR3aa: CASSRQGYTEAFF; CDR3nt: TGTGCCAGCAGTCGACAGGGTTACACTGAAGCTTTCTTT; abundance: once; v_gene: TRBV11-3; j_gene: TRBJ1-1; d_gene: TRBD1
CDR3aa: CASSPAAGNQPQHF; CDR3nt: TGTGCCAGCTCACCTGCGGCGGGCAATCAGCCCCAGCATTTT; abundance: -; v_gene: TRBV18; j_gene: TRBJ1-5; d_gene: -
CDR3aa: CASSPGTSGRSYNEQFF; CDR3nt: TGTGCCAGCAGTCCCGGGACTAGCGGGAGATCCTACAATGAGCAGTTCTTC; abundance: -; v_gene: TRBV28; j_gene: TRBJ2-1; d_gene: TRBD2
CDR3aa: CASSGLDTQYF; CDR3nt: TGTGCCAGCAGTGGGCTGGATACGCAGTATTTT; abundance: -; v_gene: TRBV25-1; j_gene: TRBJ2-3; d_gene: -
CDR3aa: CASRYGNTGELFF; CDR3nt: TGTGCCAGCAGGTACGGGAACACCGGGGAGCTGTTTTTT; abundance: few; v_gene: TRBV2; j_gene: TRBJ2-2; d_gene: -
CDR3aa: CASSPPGTGELFF; CDR3nt: TGTGCCAGCAGCCCCCCGGGCACCGGGGAGCTGTTTTTT; abundance: -; v_gene: TRBV7-3; j_gene: TRBJ2-2; d_gene: -
CDR3aa: CAWSGGIETQYF; CDR3nt: TGTGCCTGGAGTGGAGGGATAGAGACCCAGTACTTC; abundance: -; v_gene: TRBV30; j_gene: TRBJ2-5; d_gene: -
CDR3aa: CASSLSMAQYF; CDR3nt: TGTGCCAGCAGCCTGTCTATGGCCCAGTACTTC; abundance: -; v_gene: TRBV7-9; j_gene: TRBJ2-5; d_gene: -
CDR3aa: CASSSRGRLNTQYF; CDR3nt: TGTGCCAGCAGCTCCAGAGGCCGACTTAATACGCAGTATTTT; abundance: few; v_gene: TRBV7-2; j_gene: TRBJ2-3; d_gene: -
CDR3aa: CASSLAPSGTSEYEQYF; CDR3nt: TGCGCCAGCAGCTTGGCCCCATCCGGGACTAGCGAGTACGAGCAGTACTTC; abundance: -; v_gene: TRBV5-1; j_gene: TRBJ2-7; d_gene: TRBD2
CDR3aa: CASSPSGGRANVLTF; CDR3nt: TGTGCCAGCAGTCCTTCAGGGGGGCGGGCCAACGTCCTGACTTTC; abundance: -; v_gene: TRBV6-6; j_gene: TRBJ2-6; d_gene: -
CDR3aa: CASSFFEGGTQYF; CDR3nt: TGTGCCAGCAGTTTTTTTGAGGGAGGGACCCAGTACTTC; abundance: few; v_gene: TRBV28; j_gene: TRBJ2-5; d_gene: -
CDR3aa: CASRRQGARGDTQYF; CDR3nt: TGTGCCAGCAGACGTCAGGGGGCTAGGGGAGATACGCAGTATTTT; abundance: -; v_gene: TRBV28; j_gene: TRBJ2-3; d_gene: TRBD1
CDR3aa: CASRLTSTDTQYF; CDR3nt: TGTGCCAGCAGACTAACTAGCACAGATACGCAGTATTTT; abundance: -; v_gene: TRBV5-6; j_gene: TRBJ2-3; d_gene: -
CDR3aa: CAWRGQSSYEQYF; CDR3nt: TGTGCCTGGCGGGGACAGAGCTCCTACGAGCAGTACTTC; abundance: -; v_gene: TRBV30; j_gene: TRBJ2-7; d_gene: TRBD1
CDR3aa: CASSPSWDRAYEQYF; CDR3nt: TGTGCCAGCTCCCCCTCTTGGGACAGGGCCTACGAGCAGTACTTC; abundance: -; v_gene: TRBV6-1; j_gene: TRBJ2-7; d_gene: TRBD1
CDR3aa: CASSQEYEQYF; CDR3nt: TGTGCCAGCAGCCAAGAGTACGAGCAGTACTTC; abundance: -; v_gene: TRBV7-9; j_gene: TRBJ2-7; d_gene: -
CDR3aa: CSVGGLVRDNEQFF; CDR3nt: TGCAGCGTTGGGGGACTAGTTAGGGACAATGAGCAGTTCTTC; abundance: -; v_gene: TRBV29-1; j_gene: TRBJ2-1; d_gene: TRBD2
CDR3aa: CASSLAGKGGETQYF; CDR3nt: TGTGCCAGCAGCTTAGCGGGTAAAGGCGGGGAGACCCAGTACTTC; abundance: -; v_gene: TRBV7-2; j_gene: TRBJ2-5; d_gene: -
CDR3aa: CASGVIGYEQYF; CDR3nt: TGCGCCAGCGGAGTGATTGGCTACGAGCAGTACTTC; abundance: -; v_gene: TRBV4-1; j_gene: TRBJ2-7; d_gene: -
CDR3aa: CASRTTGAPNSPLHF; CDR3nt: TGCGCCAGCAGAACCACAGGGGCCCCCAATTCACCCCTCCACTTT; abundance: -; v_gene: TRBV4-3; j_gene: TRBJ1-6; d_gene: TRBD1
CDR3aa: CASSSDKFTDTQYF; CDR3nt: TGTGCCAGCAGTTCAGACAAATTTACAGATACGCAGTATTTT; abundance: -; v_gene: TRBV28; j_gene: TRBJ2-3; d_gene: -
CDR3aa: CASSSLARESPQHF; CDR3nt: TGTGCCAGCAGTTCATTAGCCAGGGAATCGCCCCAGCATTTT; abundance: -; v_gene: TRBV6-5; j_gene: TRBJ1-5; d_gene: -
CDR3aa: CASMRQGAGANVLTF; CDR3nt: TGTGCCAGTATGAGACAGGGAGCTGGGGCCAACGTCCTGACTTTC; abundance: -; v_gene: TRBV19; j_gene: TRBJ2-6; d_gene: TRBD1
CDR3aa: CASSADRGVRQPQHF; CDR3nt: TGTGCCAGTAGTGCGGACAGGGGAGTCCGGCAGCCCCAGCATTTT; abundance: few; v_gene: TRBV19; j_gene: TRBJ1-5; d_gene: TRBD1
CDR3aa: CASQDRGAFF; CDR3nt: TGTGCCAGCCAAGACAGGGGAGCTTTCTTT; abundance: -; v_gene: TRBV2; j_gene: TRBJ1-1; d_gene: TRBD1
CDR3aa: CASSYGTSGEYEQYF; CDR3nt: TGTGCCAGCAGTTACGGAACTAGCGGGGAGTACGAGCAGTACTTC; abundance: few; v_gene: TRBV6-6; j_gene: TRBJ2-7; d_gene: TRBD2
CDR3aa: CASSVSGTGDQPQHF; CDR3nt: TGTGCCAGCAGCGTTTCCGGGACAGGGGATCAGCCCCAGCATTTT; abundance: -; v_gene: TRBV9; j_gene: TRBJ1-5; d_gene: TRBD1
CDR3aa: CASSLAGLAGVVEQFF; CDR3nt: TGTGCCAGCAGCTTGGCAGGACTAGCGGGAGTTGTTGAGCAGTTCTTC; abundance: once; v_gene: TRBV5-8; j_gene: TRBJ2-1; d_gene: TRBD2
CDR3aa: CASSHPSGRANTDTQYF; CDR3nt: TGCGCCAGCAGCCACCCGAGCGGGAGGGCCAACACAGATACGCAGTATTTT; abundance: once; v_gene: TRBV4-1; j_gene: TRBJ2-3; d_gene: TRBD2
CDR3aa: CASSFEVRRQPQHF; CDR3nt: TGTGCCAGCAGCTTTGAGGTTAGGAGGCAGCCCCAGCATTTT; abundance: -; v_gene: TRBV7-8; j_gene: TRBJ1-5; d_gene: -
CDR3aa: CAISGGGGHEQYF; CDR3nt: TGTGCCATCAGTGGGGGGGGAGGCCACGAGCAGTACTTC; abundance: -; v_gene: TRBV10-3; j_gene: TRBJ2-7; d_gene: TRBD2
CDR3aa: CASRAIRGTSGRPSGEQYF; CDR3nt: TGTGCCAGCAGGGCGATCAGGGGTACTAGCGGGAGACCCTCGGGAGAGCAGTACTTC; abundance: -; v_gene: TRBV27; j_gene: TRBJ2-7; d_gene: TRBD2
CDR3aa: CASSLERVGTQYF; CDR3nt: TGTGCCAGCAGCTTGGAGAGGGTGGGGACCCAGTACTTC; abundance: -; v_gene: TRBV11-2; j_gene: TRBJ2-5; d_gene: -
CDR3aa: CASRAFEAGLPQTEAFF; CDR3nt: TGTGCCAGCAGGGCCTTTGAGGCAGGGCTTCCGCAAACTGAAGCTTTCTTT; abundance: -; v_gene: TRBV27; j_gene: TRBJ1-1; d_gene: -
CDR3aa: CASSVRPGQGKSNTEAFF; CDR3nt: TGTGCCAGCAGCGTGCGTCCGGGACAGGGGAAATCGAACACTGAAGCTTTCTTT; abundance: -; v_gene: TRBV9; j_gene: TRBJ1-1; d_gene: TRBD1
CDR3aa: CASSLSGHQEYF; CDR3nt: TGTGCCAGCAGTCTGTCGGGACATCAAGAGTACTTC; abundance: -; v_gene: TRBV6-5; j_gene: TRBJ2-4; d_gene: -
CDR3aa: CASSLVGLAVSTDTQYF; CDR3nt: TGTGCCAGCAGCTTAGTGGGACTAGCGGTTAGCACAGATACGCAGTATTTT; abundance: -; v_gene: TRBV7-2; j_gene: TRBJ2-3; d_gene: TRBD2
CDR3aa: CASSLISTGLEQYF; CDR3nt: TGTGCCAGCAGTTTAATCTCGACAGGGCTCGAGCAGTACTTC; abundance: -; v_gene: TRBV27; j_gene: TRBJ2-7; d_gene: TRBD1
CDR3aa: CASSLMGALQQYF; CDR3nt: TGTGCCAGCAGTTTAATGGGAGCGCTCCAGCAGTACTTC; abundance: -; v_gene: TRBV28; j_gene: TRBJ2-7; d_gene: -
CDR3aa: CASRPIPGTGGGYGYTF; CDR3nt: TGTGCCAGTAGGCCTATCCCCGGGACAGGGGGCGGCTATGGCTACACCTTC; abundance: -; v_gene: TRBV19; j_gene: TRBJ1-2; d_gene: TRBD1
CDR3aa: CATSRDLGTSGRTNRREQYF; CDR3nt: TGTGCCACCAGCAGAGATCTGGGGACTAGCGGGAGGACCAACCGGCGGGAGCAGTACTTC; abundance: -; v_gene: TRBV15; j_gene: TRBJ2-7; d_gene: TRBD2
CDR3aa: CASSLSGVLSYEQYF; CDR3nt: TGTGCCAGCAGTTTATCAGGGGTCCTCTCCTACGAGCAGTACTTC; abundance: -; v_gene: TRBV28; j_gene: TRBJ2-7; d_gene: -
CDR3aa: CASRLTRGLQYF; CDR3nt: TGTGCCAGCAGATTGACTAGGGGACTTCAGTATTTT; abundance: -; v_gene: TRBV28; j_gene: TRBJ2-3; d_gene: -
CDR3aa: CASSIEGLTVGEFF; CDR3nt: TGTGCCAGTAGTATCGAGGGACTGACGGTGGGGGAGTTCTTC; abundance: -; v_gene: TRBV19; j_gene: TRBJ2-1; d_gene: -
CDR3aa: CASSHTGGNEKLFF; CDR3nt: TGTGCCAGCAGCCACACAGGGGGGAATGAAAAACTGTTTTTT; abundance: -; v_gene: TRBV5-4; j_gene: TRBJ1-4; d_gene: TRBD1
CDR3aa: CAWSPGPDRVYNEQFF; CDR3nt: TGTGCCTGGAGTCCCGGCCCGGACAGGGTATACAATGAGCAGTTCTTC; abundance: -; v_gene: TRBV30; j_gene: TRBJ2-1; d_gene: TRBD1
CDR3aa: CASSDDASGPNEQFF; CDR3nt: TGTGCCAGCAGTGACGATGCTAGCGGACCTAATGAGCAGTTCTTC; abundance: -; v_gene: TRBV6-4; j_gene: TRBJ2-1; d_gene: TRBD2
CDR3aa: CASSASPVGAYEQYF; CDR3nt: TGTGCCAGCAGTGCCTCCCCGGTGGGAGCCTACGAGCAGTACTTC; abundance: -; v_gene: TRBV6-1; j_gene: TRBJ2-7; d_gene: -
CDR3aa: CASSLSDRGGSYGYTF; CDR3nt: TGTGCCAGCAGTTTATCCGACAGGGGGGGATCCTATGGCTACACCTTC; abundance: -; v_gene: TRBV28; j_gene: TRBJ1-2; d_gene: TRBD1
CDR3aa: CASSLGRDLRRNEQFF; CDR3nt: TGTGCCAGCAGCTTAGGCCGGGACTTACGGCGCAATGAGCAGTTCTTC; abundance: -; v_gene: TRBV11-2; j_gene: TRBJ2-1; d_gene: -
CDR3aa: CASSLVPGHQYEQYF; CDR3nt: TGCGCCAGCAGCTTGGTTCCAGGTCACCAGTACGAGCAGTACTTC; abundance: -; v_gene: TRBV5-1; j_gene: TRBJ2-7; d_gene: -
CDR3aa: CASSYTVNTEAFF; CDR3nt: TGTGCCAGCTCATATACAGTGAACACTGAAGCTTTCTTT; abundance: few; v_gene: TRBV18; j_gene: TRBJ1-1; d_gene: -
CDR3aa: CARGQVGGNQPQHF; CDR3nt: TGTGCCAGGGGACAGGTTGGAGGTAATCAGCCCCAGCATTTT; abundance: -; v_gene: TRBV2; j_gene: TRBJ1-5; d_gene: TRBD1